What follows are 27 T cell receptor beta chains derived from one specimen sequenced in a study of identical twins (dated by TCRdb to between 2015 and 2016). To prepare the library, 5' RACE was applied. The run used an Illumina HiSeq 2000. The public sequencing data were trimmed at Q25 with fastp and processed into clonotypes with MiXCR by TCRdb, which kept only in-frame beta chains. When rows share a CDR3 protein, they turn into one entry using the most common DNA and genes. Recorded for this sample are some 1,600,000 distinct CDR3 sequences; less than 40% of them occurred a single time. The ten largest clonotypes hold approximately 0.25% of the sample. The source material was cord blood. Source of these receptors: a newborn girl in good health.

Comment on this clonotype: This may be a read error, as it is one base from a much larger clone. The J gene is TRBJ2-1, the V gene TRBV29-1; no firm D call. Germline V CDR1 and CDR2: SQVTM, ANQGSEA. CDR3 length: 16 residues. This CDR3 is CSVVLRSRSSCNEQFF. The CDR3 coding sequence is TGCAGCGTTGTGTTACGTAGCCGGAGCTCCTGCAATGAGCAGTTCTTC.

Concerning this clonotype: A much bigger clone sits one base away, suggesting this may be a read error. The gene calls are TRBV29-1 and TRBJ2-7, with D maybe TRBD1 (6 bases). This CDR3 has 15 amino acids. Germline CDR1 SQVTM, CDR2 ANQGSEA. The CDR3, as DNA: TGCAGCGTTGAAGGGAACAGGGAAAACTCCAACGAGCAGTACTTC. This encodes CSVEGNRENSNEQYF.

This clonotype has only a few counts. V gene TRBV29-1 combines with J gene TRBJ1-2; no firm D call. Germline CDR1 is SQVTM and CDR2 is ANQGSEA. V was pared by 0 bases and J by 8 bases, with 4 bases between. This CDR3 comprises 10 residues. CDR3 coding DNA: TGCAGCGTTGAAGAGGTGGGCTACACCTTC. Encoded protein: CSVEEVGYTF.

This clonotype was observed a few times. The V and J genes are TRBV5-1 and TRBJ2-3; TRBD1 aligns across 7 bases. Germline CDR1 reads SGHRS; CDR2 reads YFSETQ. The V gene end was trimmed by 4 bases and the J gene end by 0 bases; junction bases not matched to a gene: 8. There are 16 residues in the CDR3. The CDR3 sequence: CASSPQTGHSTDTQYF. The CDR3 DNA follows: TGCGCCAGCAGCCCACAGACAGGGCACAGCACAGATACGCAGTATTTT.

The chain joins TRBV7-9 to TRBJ1-1; 8 nucleotides agree with TRBD1. Germline lookup yields CDR1 SEHNR and CDR2 FQNEAQ (reference sequence). CDR3 length equals 15 residues. V shed 5 bases and J 4 bases; nucleotides not matched to a gene: 9. The CDR3 here is CASSRPTTGGTEAFF. CDR3 sequence (DNA): TGTGCCAGCAGCAGGCCGACCACAGGGGGCACTGAAGCTTTCTTT.

The CDR3 bases are TGTGCCAGCAGCTCCTCTAGCGGGAGAACGGATACGCAGTATTTT. Translating it yields CASSSSSGRTDTQYF. The rearrangement joins TRBV7-2 to TRBJ2-3; 10 nucleotides line up with TRBD2. V lost 4 bases and J lost 6; bases outside the gene matches: 7. The CDR3 spans 15 residues. Germline lookup yields CDR1 SGHTA and CDR2 FQGNSA.

The rearrangement joins TRBV7-8 to TRBJ2-4; 7 bases map to TRBD2. Germline V CDR1 and CDR2: SGHVS, FQNEAQ. The V gene end was trimmed by 4 bases and the J gene end by 2 bases; junction bases not matched to a gene: 5. The CDR3 sequence is 15 residues long. The CDR3 DNA is TGTGCCAGCAGCTCCTCCAGCGGGACCAAAAACATTCAGTACTTC. Its protein is CASSSSSGTKNIQYF. Filled out from reference TRBV7-8 and TRBJ2-4, the complete variable domain reads GAGVSQSPRYKVAKRGQDVALRCDPISGHVSLFWYQQALGQGPEFLTYFQNEAQLDKSGLPSDRFFAERPEGSVSTLKIQRTQQEDSAVYLCASSSSSGTKNIQYFGAGTRLSVL.

This clonotype was seen only a few times. This chain joins TRBV7-2 and TRBJ2-5; the match to TRBD2 covers 7 bases. There are 17 residues in the CDR3. Germline trimming cut 0 bases from V and 5 bases from J; bases unmatched to any gene: 12. Germline V gene sequence: CDR1 SGHTA, CDR2 FQGNSA. CDR3 bases: TGTGCCAGCAGCTTAGCGGACTATACTAGCGTCTGGGAGACCCAGTACTTC. Protein product: CASSLADYTSVWETQYF.

This clonotype has more than one count but fewer than ten. The chain recombines TRBV29-1 with TRBJ2-4, with TRBD1 matching over 7 bases. The J call may be mistaken, given a closer DNA end match to TRBJ2-7. CDR1 and CDR2 (germline): SQVTM, ANQGSEA. The CDR3 is made up of 15 amino acids. This CDR3 is CSVESLTGYSYEQYF. The CDR3 DNA sequence: TGCAGCGTTGAATCTCTGACAGGGTACTCCTACGAGCAGTACTTC.

This clonotype was detected a few times. The gene calls are TRBV12-3 or TRBV12-4 and TRBJ1-1, with 7 nucleotides matching TRBD1. The CDR3 contains 14 residues. Losses at the gene ends were 3 bases for V and 11 bases for J; bases not matched to a gene: 12. In DNA form, the CDR3 reads TGTGCCAGCAGTTTCTCTCCAGGGGGGTCAGGTGCTTTCTTT. Translated: CASSFSPGGSGAFF.

This clonotype was seen just once. This may come from a read error, since a much larger clone is one base off. The chain has TRBV10-3 and TRBJ2-5; 7 positions match TRBD1. The length of the CDR3 is 16 residues. Germline CDR1 and CDR2: ENHRY and SYGVKD. The trim removed 0 bases at V and 2 bases at J, leaving 6 bases unmatched. The CDR3 reads CAISESGQTSQETQYF. CDR3 sequence (DNA): TGTGCCATCAGTGAGTCGGGACAGACTTCTCAAGAGACCCAGTACTTC.

This clonotype was observed a single time. Just one base apart from a much larger clone, this may be a read error. The chain employs TRBV29-1 and TRBJ2-7; D possibly corresponds to TRBD1 (6 bases). The J call could be wrong; TRBJ2-5 is a better fit for the DNA end. The CDR3 covers 11 residues. The germline V gene has CDR1 SQVTM and CDR2 ANQGSEA. The CDR3 region is CSGEGEWTQYF. Written as DNA, the CDR3 is TGCAGCGGTGAGGGGGAATGGACCCAGTACTTC.

This clonotype was counted a few times. The chain links TRBV28 to TRBJ2-1, with 7 bases matching TRBD2. The CDR3 runs to 14 residues. Germline V gene data show CDR1 as MDHEN and CDR2 as SYDVKM. With 7 bases clipped from V and 2 bases from J, the junction kept 5 bases outside the gene matches. CDR3 loop: CASKGGSTYNEQFF. The CDR3 nucleotides are TGTGCCAGCAAGGGCGGGAGCACCTACAATGAGCAGTTCTTC.

This clonotype was found a few times. This rearrangement joins TRBV6-5 to TRBJ2-7, with 7 nucleotides matching TRBD1. Germline-derived CDR1 and CDR2 are MNHEY and SVGAGI. The ends lost 2 bases at V and 7 bases at J; junction bases unmatched: 5. The CDR3 length is 13 residues. The CDR3 is CASSYDRVGEQYF. CDR3 DNA sequence: TGTGCCAGCAGTTACGACAGGGTGGGGGAGCAGTACTTC.

This chain links TRBV6-1 with TRBJ2-7; 10 bases are a match to TRBD1. CDR1 is MNHNS and CDR2 is SASEGT in the germline V gene. Germline trimming cut 4 bases from V and 7 bases from J; bases unmatched to any gene: 7. The CDR3 is made up of 14 amino acids. The CDR3 nucleotides read TGTGCCAGCAGTGGACAGGGGGCCTACAATGAGCAGTACTTC. Translated, it gives CASSGQGAYNEQYF.

This clonotype has more than one count but fewer than ten. This chain links TRBV20-1 with TRBJ1-2; 8 nucleotides line up with TRBD1. The CDR3 loop spans 12 amino acids. In germline, CDR1 is DFQATT, CDR2 SNEGSKA (reference sequence). The ends lost 6 bases at V and 8 bases at J; junction bases unmatched: 8. CDR3 bases: TGCAGTGCGCCCGACAGGGGAAACGGCTACACCTTC. Its translation: CSAPDRGNGYTF.

The chain carries TRBV28 and TRBJ2-4; TRBD2 agrees at 10 bases. CDR3 length: 13 residues. CDR1 is MDHEN and CDR2 is SYDVKM in the germline V gene. The trim removed 6 bases at V and 15 bases at J, leaving 11 bases unmatched. As DNA, the CDR3 is TGTGCCAGCAGCCTCCCAGGACTAGCGGTAGGGTACTTC. It codes for CASSLPGLAVGYF.

This clonotype was observed a few times. This sequence joins TRBV7-2 and TRBJ1-2; D remains unclear. The CDR3 spans 12 residues. Germline V lookup: CDR1 SGHTA, CDR2 FQGNSA. Trimming stripped 5 bases from V and 12 bases from J, with 16 bases between. CDR3 nucleotides: TGTGCCAGCAGCCGATCTGCTCTGTTCCACACCTTC. Translating it yields CASSRSALFHTF.

The genes are TRBV5-1 and TRBJ2-1; the D gene is possibly TRBD2 (6 bases). The DNA end is a closer match to TRBJ2-7, so the J assignment may be wrong. The CDR3 has 17 amino acids. Germline CDR1 SGHRS, CDR2 YFSETQ. CDR3 in amino acids: CASSLAHGGRGYNEQYF. In nucleotides, the CDR3 is TGCGCCAGCAGCTTGGCCCATGGAGGGAGAGGGTACAATGAGCAGTACTTC.

The V call is TRBV11-1, the J call TRBJ2-1, with 7 positions matching TRBD2. The CDR3 is 16 amino acids. Germline V lookup: CDR1 SGHAT, CDR2 FQDESV (reference sequence). The V and J ends lost 1 base and 3 bases, in that order; junction bases with no gene match: 6. The CDR3 loop is CASSLGRELGYNEQFF. In DNA, the CDR3 is TGTGCCAGCAGCTTAGGGCGGGAGCTTGGCTACAATGAGCAGTTCTTC.

This clonotype was seen just once. The DNA of the CDR3 is TGTGCCAGCAGTTCCCGACTAGCGGGGAGGAACACCGGGGAGCTGTTTTTT. This translates into CASSSRLAGRNTGELFF. This sequence joins TRBV27 and TRBJ2-2, with 11 bases fitting TRBD2. Germline V lookup: CDR1 MNHEY, CDR2 SMNVEV (reference sequence). The CDR3 covers 17 residues. With 4 bases clipped from V and 1 base from J, the junction kept 5 bases outside the gene matches.

V is TRBV7-8 and J is TRBJ2-1, with 11 positions matching TRBD2. The CDR3 is made up of 19 amino acids. V shed 1 base and J 1 base; nucleotides not matched to a gene: 9. Germline assignment: CDR1 SGHVS and CDR2 FQNEAQ. DNA for the CDR3: TGTGCCAGCAGCTTAGACGTATACCTAGCGGGGGGTTCCTACAATGAGCAGTTCTTC. This translates into CASSLDVYLAGGSYNEQFF.

This clonotype showed up just a few times. The gene calls are TRBV21-1 and TRBJ2-7. TRBV21-1 is tagged as a pseudogene. The CDR3 spans 17 residues. The CDR3 is CASSKAQSQSETYEQYF. In DNA form, the CDR3 reads TGTGCCAGCAGCAAAGCGCAAAGTCAGTCGGAGACCTACGAGCAGTACTTC.

The V and J genes are TRBV6-5 and TRBJ2-2, with 11 bases lining up with TRBD2. CDR3 length: 16 amino acids. V was clipped by 1 base and J by 3 bases; unmatched bases: 1. Germline V CDR1 and CDR2: MNHEY, SVGAGI. The CDR3 here is CASSYLAGGDTGELFF. In nucleotides, the CDR3 is TGTGCCAGCAGTTACTTAGCGGGAGGGGACACCGGGGAGCTGTTTTTT.

This clonotype was picked up a small number of times. The genes are TRBV12-3 or TRBV12-4 and TRBJ1-2; D not resolved. This CDR3 comprises 13 residues. Between the trimmed V and J ends, which lost 4 bases and 4 bases, there was a span of 10 bases. The chain's CDR3 is CASSSSGLYGYTF. CDR3 bases: TGTGCCAGCAGTTCCAGCGGGCTCTATGGCTACACCTTC.

This chain uses TRBV6-5 with TRBJ2-2, with TRBD2 matching 8 bases. The CDR3 totals 14 residues. The germline gives CDR1 MNHEY, CDR2 SVGAGI. J was trimmed by 9 bases and V by 2 bases; bases with no gene match: 5. The CDR3 here is CASSYGTSRRELFF. The CDR3 DNA reads as TGTGCCAGCAGTTACGGGACTAGTCGCCGGGAGCTGTTTTTT.

With respect to this clonotype: A much more abundant neighbour one base away suggests this may be a read error. The chain combines TRBV7-6 with TRBJ1-2; D is undetermined. There are 14 residues in the CDR3. Germline CDR1 SGHVS, CDR2 FNYEAQ. The CDR3 DNA is TGTGCCGGCAGCGGACGAGGCCCAAACTATGGCTACACCTTC. Protein product: CAGSGRGPNYGYTF. Full variable domain (outside the CDR3, taken from reference TRBV7-6 and TRBJ1-2): GAGVSQSPRYKVTKRGQDVALRCDPISGHVSLYWYRQALGQGPEFLTYFNYEAQQDKSGLPNDRFSAERPEGSISTLTIQRTEQRDSAMYRCAGSGRGPNYGYTFGSGTRLTVV.